This T cell receptor (beta chain) originates from a study of blood T cell repertoires in COVID-19 (TCRdb year 2020). General notes on the study: Collaborator samples came from the United States, Italy and Spain and covered acute and convalescent phases of COVID-19. Subjects who had been exposed to COVID-19, were actively infected with it, or had recovered from it provided the deeply sampled blood TCRbeta repertoires that made up the dataset. Where HLA class I and class II types were available, the types were taken from metadata supplied by the sample provider, not from assay-based typing. Samples came from the ongoing ImmuneRACE study (first 160 participants) plus 1,254 subjects from 6 global collaborators. Nearly every sample came with metadata listing a de-identified subject ID, COVID-19 status, age in years and sex. The prospective study material was composed of cDNA or gDNA derived from T cells, B-cell-depleted T cells, or PBMCs. The repertoires were made available in a free public database intended to serve as a resource for research on the immune response to SARS-CoV-2. What the research found in general, with its limitations: The quantity of clinical and demographic metadata differed by source and by participant and was supplied without curation.

The immunoSEQ Assay, a bias-controlled multiplex PCR, was used to amplify TCRbeta CDR3 regions from genomic DNA. Under the source paper's analysis protocol: The number of nucleated cells in each sample was estimated by amplification of reference gene primers within the assay. To quantify the absolute abundance of each unique TCRbeta CDR3 rearrangement, sequence reads were collapsed and filtered. Productive Simpson clonality was computed per sample as the square root of Simpson's diversity index over productive rearrangements. What TCRdb holds here is the immuneACCESS table cut down to in-frame rearrangements. Part of the clones is not present; checked against another copy, under half of the missing clones reflect an unresolved V gene, and the others are unexplained. V and J calls and clone size are copied from that table; D and trimming were computed from the DNA. Counted in this sample were about 400,000 clones; around 87% of them appeared once. Around 9.3% of the sample is taken by the ten largest.

In regard to this clone: This clone's antigen is unknown. Base qualities are missing; no much larger clone stands one base away.

Participants in the prospective study were aged about 18 to 95 years, lived in 20 to 25 United States geographic areas, and enrolled through a virtual design. In the prospective study, cohorts were assigned on the basis of participant-reported clinical history obtained from a screening survey and a study questionnaire. ImmuneRACE Cohort 3 recovered participants were defined by two consecutive negative NP/OP PCR tests, healthcare professional clearance, or symptom resolution. Mobile phlebotomists in the prospective study collected whole blood, serum and a nasopharyngeal or oropharyngeal swab from every participant. Participants in the prospective study had the option to provide additional blood draws and questionnaires over a roughly 2-month period. Before DNA extraction, prospective study blood samples were shipped either frozen or at room temperature. Spanning cysteine to phenylalanine, the CDR3 consists of 14 amino acids. Only the CDR3 DNA is retained, 42 bases long and in frame from the first base. The V end loses 5 bases and the J end loses 4 bases, and a stretch of 11 bases separates them. The CDR1 and CDR2 encoded by the germline V gene are SGHTA and FQGNSA.

The V and J genes are TRBV7-2 and TRBJ1-4; too little of a D gene remains to name it. The material sequenced was PBMCs or T cells enriched from blood (not recorded which). The sequence derives from a woman aged 50 to 65 who had recovered from COVID-19. The CDR3: CASSDRGLNEKLFF. The sequenced DNA: TGTGCCAGCAGCGACCGGGGTCTTAATGAAAAACTGTTTTTT. This CDR3, with the reference TRBV7-2 and TRBJ1-4 proteins standing in past its ends, gives the full variable domain GAGVSQSPSNKVTEKGKDVELRCDPISGHTALYWYRQSLGQGLEFLIYFQGNSAPDKSGLPSDRFSAERTGGSVSTLTIQRTQQEDSAVYLCASSDRGLNEKLFFGSGTQLSVL.